These 31 T cell receptor beta chains were sequenced from one sample in a study of long-term antiretroviral therapy in people with HIV. Samples were assayed with immunoSEQ v3.0 at survey level. TCRdb's copy holds only in-frame clones and misses some; the assay was immunoSEQ multiplex PCR. The top ten clones hold approximately 19% of a sample with about 14,000 clones, over 70% of them seen once. The sequenced sample was unsorted PBMCs, obtained 1.3 years before starting antiretroviral therapy. All receptors come from a man aged 40-49 years with HIV.

In DNA, the CDR3 is TGTGCCAGCAGTCGACAGGGGCAAGGCTACAATGAGCAGTTCTTC. As protein: CASSRQGQGYNEQFF. This chain uses TRBV6-6 with TRBJ2-1; 8 nucleotides match TRBD1. V trimming: 5 bases; J trimming: 3 bases; junction bases outside the gene matches: 6. The CDR3 extends over 15 amino acids. Germline lookup yields CDR1 MNHNY and CDR2 SVGAGI (reference sequence).

Details on this clone: The same CDR3 also results from other DNA sequences found in this sample. This chain joins TRBV5-1 and TRBJ1-5; a possible D gene is TRBD1 (5 bases). The V end was cut by 4 bases, the J end by 3 bases, with 11 bases between. The CDR3 has 14 amino acids. The germline V gene encodes CDR1 SGHRS and CDR2 YFSETQ. In DNA form, the CDR3 reads TGCGCCAGCAGCCGTGACAGTCTCAATCAGCCCCAGCATTTT. Protein sequence: CASSRDSLNQPQHF. The variable domain in full, with the rest retrieved from reference TRBV5-1 and TRBJ1-5, is KAGVTQTPRYLIKTRGQQVTLSCSPISGHRSVSWYQQTPGQGLQFLFEYFSETQRNKGNFPGRFSGRQFSNSRSEMNVSTLELGDSALYLCASSRDSLNQPQHFGDGTRLSIL.

This clone was seen only a few times. The chain carries TRBV14 and TRBJ2-7; D tentatively fits TRBD1 or TRBD2 (6 bases each). The CDR3 totals 14 residues. Trimming cost V 2 bases and J 3 bases, with 11 bases left between them. Per the germline V gene, CDR1 is SGHDN and CDR2 is FVKESK. This chain's CDR3 is CASSQWGAHYEQYF. The DNA of the CDR3 is TGTGCCAGCAGCCAATGGGGGGCCCACTACGAGCAGTACTTC.

This sequence joins TRBV1 and TRBJ2-5; the D segment call TRBD2 is taken from the table without a DNA check. TRBV1 is termed a pseudogene. The CDR3 covers 17 residues. The CDR3 DNA is TGCACCAGCAGCCAAGCTAGGACTAGCGGGTACCAAGAGACCCAGTACTTC. Its translation: CTSSQARTSGYQETQYF.

The chain employs TRBV11-3 and TRBJ2-1, with 7 bases that match TRBD2. Germline V gene lookup returns CDR1 SGHNT and CDR2 YENEEA. J lost 7 bases, V lost 1 base, and 7 bases had no gene match. There are 15 residues in the CDR3. The CDR3 is CASSLGGGGKNEQFF. For the CDR3, the DNA is TGTGCCAGCAGCTTAGGGGGCGGGGGAAAGAATGAGCAGTTCTTC.

This clone was counted only a few times. V is TRBV9 and J is TRBJ1-2, with 8 nucleotides matching TRBD1. The CDR3 contains 14 residues. Germline CDR1 is SGDLS and CDR2 is YYNGEE. Trimming removed 2 bases from V and 8 bases from J; junction bases left unmatched: 8. The CDR3 sequence is CASSVDNRGVGYTF. The CDR3 coding sequence is TGTGCCAGCAGCGTCGATAACAGGGGGGTCGGCTACACCTTC.

This rearrangement joins TRBV5-1 to TRBJ2-2; no reliable D call. The V and J ends lost 4 bases and 4 bases respectively, with 8 bases between them. Germline V gene data show CDR1 as SGHRS and CDR2 as YFSETQ. The CDR3 loop spans 13 amino acids. CDR3 amino acids: CASSPLSTGELFF. In nucleotides, the CDR3 is TGCGCCAGCAGCCCCCTAAGCACCGGGGAGCTGTTTTTT.

The V gene is TRBV28, the J gene TRBJ1-4; 9 nucleotides line up with TRBD1. This CDR3 has 13 residues. The V gene's germline CDR1 is MDHEN and CDR2 SYDVKM. The trim removed 7 bases at V and 5 bases at J, leaving 2 bases unmatched. The CDR3 loop is CASKGTGNEKLFF. As DNA, the CDR3 is TGTGCCAGCAAAGGGACAGGGAATGAAAAACTGTTTTTT.

The chain is built from TRBV6-1 and TRBJ2-5, with a possible D match to TRBD2 (7 bases). The V gene lost 2 bases and the J gene lost 5 bases, with 15 bases spanning the gap. CDR1 and CDR2 from the germline V gene are MNHNS and SASEGT. The CDR3 is 15 amino acids. CDR3 in DNA: TGTGCCAGCAGTGAATATGTGGGGGGGGCGGAGACCCAGTACTTC. Amino acid sequence: CASSEYVGGAETQYF.

A single count supports this clone. V usage is TRBV19 and J usage is TRBJ1-5; 8 nucleotides match TRBD1. The germline V gene has CDR1 LNHDA and CDR2 SQIVND (reference sequence). CDR3 length equals 17 residues. The V segment lost 7 bases and the J segment 5 bases; nucleotides outside the gene matches: 16. Here the CDR3 DNA reads TGTGCCAGTAATCCCGCCTATACAGGGGGTAGGGATCAGCCCCAGCATTTT. This sequence encodes CASNPAYTGGRDQPQHF.

J is TRBJ1-3 and V is TRBV19, with a possible D match to TRBD1 (6 bases). This CDR3 is 17 amino acids long. In germline, CDR1 is LNHDA, CDR2 SQIVND (reference sequence). Trimming took 5 bases from V and 3 from J, leaving 20 bases between them. CDR3: CASSAGPGEEDGNTIYF. DNA for the CDR3: TGTGCCAGTAGTGCCGGGCCAGGGGAGGAGGATGGAAACACCATATATTTT. The full variable domain, completed using reference TRBV19 and TRBJ1-3, is DGGITQSPKYLFRKEGQNVTLSCEQNLNHDAMYWYRQDPGQGLRLIYYSQIVNDFQKGDIAEGYSVSREKKESFPLTVTSAQKNPTAFYLCASSAGPGEEDGNTIYFGEGSWLTVV.

This chain uses TRBV10-3 with TRBJ1-4; D call uncertain. V lost 10 bases and J lost 5, with 17 bases in between. CDR3 length equals 14 residues. Germline lookup yields CDR1 ENHRY and CDR2 SYGVKD. In nucleotides, the CDR3 is TGTGCCACCCGGGTTGAGGGCCCGAATGAAAAACTGTTTTTT. It translates to CATRVEGPNEKLFF.

This clone was seen a single time. This rearrangement joins TRBV6-1 to TRBJ1-2; D is perhaps TRBD1 (5 bases). This CDR3 has 12 amino acids. Germline loops: CDR1 MNHNS, CDR2 SASEGT. Deletions cut 7 bases from V and 8 bases from J, with 14 bases between. The CDR3 nucleotides read TGTGCCAGCAATTGGGGGATGACGGGCTACACCTTC. It is translated as CASNWGMTGYTF.

The chain has TRBV30 and TRBJ1-5, with 8 bases fitting TRBD1. V shed 1 base, J shed 6 bases, and the junction held 2 bases outside the gene matches. Germline-derived CDR1 and CDR2 are GTSNPN and SVGIG (reference sequence). The CDR3 loop spans 13 amino acids. CDR3 region: CAWSGQGAQPQHF. The DNA of the CDR3 is TGTGCCTGGAGTGGGCAGGGGGCTCAGCCCCAGCATTTT.

The rearrangement links TRBV19 to TRBJ1-4, with 7 bases matching TRBD1. The germline V gene encodes CDR1 LNHDA and CDR2 SQIVND (reference sequence). V lost 6 bases and J lost 5; bases outside the gene matches: 6. The CDR3 is 14 residues long. The CDR3 sequence: CASSPDRENEKLFF. The CDR3 bases are TGTGCCAGTAGCCCAGACAGGGAAAATGAAAAACTGTTTTTT.

The chain combines TRBV5-1 with TRBJ1-1, with 7 bases fitting TRBD1. The V gene's germline CDR1 is SGHRS and CDR2 YFSETQ. The CDR3 extends over 16 amino acids. After removal of 1 base from V and 0 bases from J, the junction contained 6 bases not matched to a gene. This chain's CDR3 is CASSLNSGQLNTEAFF. DNA of the CDR3: TGCGCCAGCAGCTTGAATTCGGGACAGCTGAACACTGAAGCTTTCTTT.

This clone was seen a few times. The chain combines TRBV5-1 with TRBJ2-3, with TRBD2 matching over 14 bases. V lost 2 bases, J lost 3 bases, and 8 bases stayed unmatched. Per germline, CDR1 SGHRS and CDR2 YFSETQ. CDR3 size: 18 residues. Written as DNA, the CDR3 is TGCGCCAGCAGCTTTAAGGGTTGGACTAGCGGGGGGACAGATACGCAGTATTTT. It specifies CASSFKGWTSGGTDTQYF.

The V and J genes are TRBV4-2 and TRBJ1-2; TRBD1 agrees at 9 bases. Trimming at V came to 0 bases and at J to 8 bases, leaving 7 bases not matched to a gene. The CDR3 has 15 residues. Per the germline V gene, CDR1 is LGHNA and CDR2 is YNFKEQ. The CDR3 here is CASSQDQTGGRGYTF. The CDR3, as DNA: TGTGCCAGCAGCCAAGATCAAACAGGGGGCAGGGGCTACACCTTC.

The J gene is TRBJ1-1, the V gene TRBV27; D is unclear. This CDR3 spans 14 amino acids. The V gene's germline CDR1 is MNHEY and CDR2 SMNVEV (reference sequence). V was cut by 2 bases and J by 2 bases, with 9 bases left in between. The CDR3 nucleotides are TGTGCCAGCAGTTTAGTCGGGTTAAACACTGAAGCTTTCTTT. Its translation: CASSLVGLNTEAFF.

This chain uses TRBV9 with TRBJ2-2; D perhaps matches TRBD1 (6 bases). CDR1 is SGDLS, CDR2 YYNGEE, per germline. V shed 7 bases and J shed 0 bases, with 10 bases lying between them. This CDR3 has 14 amino acids. CDR3 DNA: TGTGCCAGCTCGGACAGCTCGAACACCGGGGAGCTGTTTTTT. This translates into CASSDSSNTGELFF.

The chain has TRBV20-1 and TRBJ2-7; D gene unclear. The V end was cut by 0 bases, the J end by 1 base, with 1 base between. Germline V CDR1 and CDR2: DFQATT, SNEGSKA (reference sequence). The CDR3 consists of 11 residues. This chain's CDR3 is CSARESYEQYF. The CDR3 bases are TGCAGTGCTAGAGAGTCCTACGAGCAGTACTTC.

The chain uses TRBV19 and TRBJ1-2, with D uncertain. Germline loops: CDR1 LNHDA, CDR2 SQIVND (reference sequence). This CDR3 region has 16 residues. Trimming took off 7 bases at V and 4 bases at J, with 22 bases between the two ends. The CDR3 DNA follows: TGTGCCAGTACCATAGGTCCGGAGACCTTTACCTATGGCTACACCTTC. This gives the protein CASTIGPETFTYGYTF.

The J gene is TRBJ1-2, the V gene TRBV7-9, with D maybe TRBD1 (6 bases). CDR1 and CDR2 from the germline V gene are SEHNR and FQNEAQ (reference sequence). There are 15 residues in the CDR3. Trimming left V 0 bases short and J 4 bases short, with 12 bases between. The CDR3: CASSLAIQGGYGYTF. In nucleotides, the CDR3 is TGTGCCAGCAGCTTAGCAATACAGGGTGGCTATGGCTACACCTTC.

This clone is deemed medium-sized. The gene calls are TRBV4-1 and TRBJ1-2, with a weak D call TRBD1 (5 bases). The CDR3 is made up of 16 amino acids. The germline V gene has CDR1 MGHRA and CDR2 YSYEKL. Trimming shortened V by 1 base and J by 0 bases, and 12 bases separated the two germline ends. The DNA for the CDR3 is TGCGCCAGCAGCCAAGCAGGGATGGGAGCTAACTATGGCTACACCTTC. This codes for CASSQAGMGANYGYTF.

This sequence joins TRBV5-1 and TRBJ1-1; weak D call: TRBD1 (5 bases). The CDR3 is 14 amino acids. Trimming took 0 bases from V and 1 from J, leaving 7 bases between them. Germline values: CDR1 SGHRS, CDR2 YFSETQ. DNA for the CDR3: TGCGCCAGCAGCTTGGTGAGGGGGAACACTGAAGCTTTCTTT. Protein sequence: CASSLVRGNTEAFF.

This chain connects TRBV7-8 to TRBJ1-5, with D hard to call. Trimming stripped 4 bases from V and 1 base from J, with 20 bases between. The CDR3 consists of 18 residues. Looked up from germline, CDR1 is SGHVS and CDR2 is FQNEAQ. In nucleotides, the CDR3 is TGTGCCAGCAGCTCCGCGAGGTACCCCTTAAGGAGCAATCAGCCCCAGCATTTT. It codes for CASSSARYPLRSNQPQHF. The whole variable domain, filled in from reference TRBV7-8 and TRBJ1-5, reads GAGVSQSPRYKVAKRGQDVALRCDPISGHVSLFWYQQALGQGPEFLTYFQNEAQLDKSGLPSDRFFAERPEGSVSTLKIQRTQQEDSAVYLCASSSARYPLRSNQPQHFGDGTRLSIL.

This chain uses TRBV20-1 with TRBJ1-2; D is possibly TRBD1 (5 bases). This CDR3 is 11 amino acids long. Germline CDR1 is DFQATT and CDR2 is SNEGSKA (reference sequence). V dropped 2 bases and J dropped 8 bases, with 9 bases sitting between them. The CDR3 DNA sequence: TGCAGTGCTAGACAGGGAACGGGCTACACCTTC. Residues: CSARQGTGYTF.

J is TRBJ1-1 and V is TRBV18; D unresolved. The length of the CDR3 is 16 residues. CDR1 and CDR2 from the germline V gene are KGHSH and LQKENI. V dropped 0 bases and J dropped 1 base, with 12 bases sitting between them. Here the CDR3 DNA reads TGTGCCAGCTCACCACCCCAGATAGCGGGGAACACTGAAGCTTTCTTT. Translated: CASSPPQIAGNTEAFF.

On this clone itself: At the DNA level, this CDR3 is encoded by other sequences in the same sample as well. For the CDR3, the DNA is TGTGCCAGTAGTATCGGAGAGAGCAATCAGCCCCAGCATTTT. It specifies CASSIGESNQPQHF. The V call is TRBV19, the J call TRBJ1-5; the D is unclear. Trimming took off 3 bases at V and 1 base at J, with 7 bases between the two ends. Germline V gene lookup returns CDR1 LNHDA and CDR2 SQIVND (reference sequence). This CDR3 contains 14 residues. Full variable domain (outside the CDR3, taken from reference TRBV19 and TRBJ1-5): DGGITQSPKYLFRKEGQNVTLSCEQNLNHDAMYWYRQDPGQGLRLIYYSQIVNDFQKGDIAEGYSVSREKKESFPLTVTSAQKNPTAFYLCASSIGESNQPQHFGDGTRLSIL.

This clone has just one count. The chain has TRBV27 and TRBJ1-1; a possible D gene is TRBD1 (6 bases). Trimming removed 3 bases at V and 0 bases at J, with 14 bases between. This CDR3 is built from 16 residues. Germline CDR1 reads MNHEY; CDR2 reads SMNVEV (reference sequence). The CDR3 loop is CASSLRQEVMNTEAFF. The CDR3 DNA reads as TGTGCCAGCAGTTTGAGACAGGAGGTAATGAACACTGAAGCTTTCTTT.

The chain recombines TRBV27 with TRBJ2-7; no definite D call. V lost 8 bases and J lost 4, with 12 bases in between. Germline lookup yields CDR1 MNHEY and CDR2 SMNVEV (reference sequence). This CDR3 has 12 residues. This CDR3 is CASEVIGYEQYF. The CDR3 DNA reads as TGTGCCAGCGAAGTCATTGGGTACGAGCAGTACTTC.